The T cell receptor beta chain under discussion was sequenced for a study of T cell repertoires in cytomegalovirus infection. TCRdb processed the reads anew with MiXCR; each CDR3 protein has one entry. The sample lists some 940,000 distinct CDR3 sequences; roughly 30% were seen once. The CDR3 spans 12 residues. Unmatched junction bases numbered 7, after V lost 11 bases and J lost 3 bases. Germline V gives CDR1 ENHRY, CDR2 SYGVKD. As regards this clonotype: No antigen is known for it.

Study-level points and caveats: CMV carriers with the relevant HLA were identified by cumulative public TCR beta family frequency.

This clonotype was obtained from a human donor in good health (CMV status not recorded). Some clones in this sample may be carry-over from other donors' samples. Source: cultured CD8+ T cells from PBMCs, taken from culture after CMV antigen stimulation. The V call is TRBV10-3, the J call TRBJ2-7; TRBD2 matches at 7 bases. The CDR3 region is CAGGRESYEQYF. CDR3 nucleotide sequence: TGTGCCGGAGGGCGGGAGAGCTACGAGCAGTACTTC.